This TCR beta chain was recorded in a study of blood T cell repertoires in COVID-19. Study details: The United States, Italy and Spain were the sources of the acute and convalescent COVID-19 samples. PBMCs, B-cell-depleted T cells, or T cells provided the cDNA or gDNA that made up the material.

Deletions cut 6 bases from V and 7 bases from J, with 12 bases between. The CDR3 runs to 11 residues. CDR1 and CDR2 from the germline V gene are DFQATT and SNEGSKA (reference sequence). It was during active infection that Seattle patients were enrolled and then longitudinally followed. Authors' processing steps: Reference gene primer amplification in the assay estimated nucleated cell counts. Sequenced by immunoSEQ multiplex PCR; TCRdb stores in-frame clones only, minus some. That table supplies the V and J calls and clone size; D and trimming were determined from the DNA. The sample consists of 70,000 or so clones, about 90% of them appearing once.

This chain connects TRBV20-1 to TRBJ1-2, with a possible D match to TRBD1 (5 bases). The sequenced material came from peripheral blood. This TCR was recovered from a man aged 35-49 years with COVID-19, enrolled during active disease. CDR3: CSAPAGGGYTF. DNA for the CDR3: TGCAGTGCCCCGGCGGGGGGTGGCTACACCTTC.